This entry concerns a single T cell receptor beta chain. This clonotype was seen just once. Its cognate antigen has yet to be identified. Germline is not matched at one junction end, which may reflect a read error. The sample is drawn from a study of regulatory and conventional T cells in breast cancer (dated by TCRdb to 2013 to 2016). The library was prepared using PCR. Instrument used: Illumina MiSeq. TCRdb reworked the public reads: Q25 trimming with fastp, MiXCR clone assembly, productive beta chains retained. Records with the same CDR3 protein are collapsed into one entry carrying the most frequent genes and DNA. The sample table contains some 16,000 distinct CDR3 sequences; only one count was recorded for more than 30% of them. The ten largest account for 1.6% of the sample. In the germline V gene, CDR1 corresponds to SGDLS and CDR2 to YYNGEE. From cysteine to phenylalanine, the CDR3 is 14 amino acids long. This entry keeps only the CDR3 DNA: 42 bases, framed from base 1.

The chain couples TRBV9 to TRBJ2-7; TRBD1 agrees with 11 junctional bases. The sequenced sample was conventional T cells from blood. The TCR comes from a female donor in good health. Here is the DNA: TGCGCCAGCAGACCCGGGACAGGGGGCTACGAGCAGTACTTC. Its protein is CASRPGTGGYEQYF.